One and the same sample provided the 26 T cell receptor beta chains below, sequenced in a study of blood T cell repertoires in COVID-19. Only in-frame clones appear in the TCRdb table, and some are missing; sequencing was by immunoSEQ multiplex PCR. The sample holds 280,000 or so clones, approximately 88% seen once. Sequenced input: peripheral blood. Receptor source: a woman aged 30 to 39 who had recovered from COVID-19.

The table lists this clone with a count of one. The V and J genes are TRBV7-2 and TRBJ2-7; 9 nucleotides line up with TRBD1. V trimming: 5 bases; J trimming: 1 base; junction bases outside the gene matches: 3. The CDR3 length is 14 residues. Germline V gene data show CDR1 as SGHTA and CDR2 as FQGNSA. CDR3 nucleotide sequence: TGTGCCAGCAGCCACGGACAGGGGTCCTACGAGCAGTACTTC. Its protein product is CASSHGQGSYEQYF.

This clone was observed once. The CDR3: CASSLGTGGSYEQYF. In DNA form, the CDR3 reads TGTGCCAGCTCACTTGGGACAGGGGGCTCCTACGAGCAGTACTTC. This sequence joins TRBV18 and TRBJ2-7, with 11 bases that match TRBD1. The germline V gene has CDR1 KGHSH and CDR2 LQKENI. The CDR3 contains 15 residues. The V gene end was trimmed by 4 bases and the J gene end by 0 bases; junction bases not matched to a gene: 2. Full variable domain (outside the CDR3, taken from reference TRBV18 and TRBJ2-7): NAGVMQNPRHLVRRRGQEARLRCSPMKGHSHVYWYRQLPEEGLKFMVYLQKENIIDESGMPKERFSAEFPKEGPSILRIQQVVRGDSAAYFCASSLGTGGSYEQYFGPGTRLTVT.

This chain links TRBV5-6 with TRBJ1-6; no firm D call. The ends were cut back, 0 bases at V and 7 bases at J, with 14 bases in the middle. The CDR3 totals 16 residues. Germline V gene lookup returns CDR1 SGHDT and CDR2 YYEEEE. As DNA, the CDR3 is TGTGCCAGCAGCTTGGCCTTGGGCCTCCACAATTCACCCCTCCACTTT. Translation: CASSLALGLHNSPLHF.

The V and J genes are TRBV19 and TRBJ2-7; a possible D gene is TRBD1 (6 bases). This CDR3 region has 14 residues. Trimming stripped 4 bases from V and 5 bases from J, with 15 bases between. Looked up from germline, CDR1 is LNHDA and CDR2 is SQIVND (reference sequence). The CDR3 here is CASSTQGRSHEQYF. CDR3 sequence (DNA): TGTGCCAGTAGTACACAGGGAAGGAGCCACGAGCAGTACTTC.

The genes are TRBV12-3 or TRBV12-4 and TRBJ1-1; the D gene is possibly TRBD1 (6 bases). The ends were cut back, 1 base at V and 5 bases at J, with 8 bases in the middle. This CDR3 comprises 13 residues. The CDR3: CASSLDRETEAFF. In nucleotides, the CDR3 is TGTGCCAGCAGTTTAGACAGGGAGACTGAAGCTTTCTTT.

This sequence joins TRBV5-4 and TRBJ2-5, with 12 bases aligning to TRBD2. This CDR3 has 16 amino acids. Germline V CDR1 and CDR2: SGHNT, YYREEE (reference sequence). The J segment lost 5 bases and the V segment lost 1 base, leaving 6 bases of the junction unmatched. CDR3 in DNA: TGTGCCAGCAGCTTGACTAGCGGGGGGCCGTTGGAGACCCAGTACTTC. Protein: CASSLTSGGPLETQYF.

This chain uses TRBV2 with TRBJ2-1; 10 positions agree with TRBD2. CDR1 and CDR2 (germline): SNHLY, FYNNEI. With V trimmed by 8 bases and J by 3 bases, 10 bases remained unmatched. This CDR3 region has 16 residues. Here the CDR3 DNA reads TGTGCCAGCCGCCTAGCGGGGGAGATGTACTACAATGAGCAGTTCTTC. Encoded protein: CASRLAGEMYYNEQFF.

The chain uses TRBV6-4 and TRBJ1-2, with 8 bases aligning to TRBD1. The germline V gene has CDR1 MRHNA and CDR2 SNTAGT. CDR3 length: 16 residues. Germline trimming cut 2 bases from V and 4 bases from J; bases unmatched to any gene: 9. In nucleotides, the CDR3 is TGTGCCAGCAGTGACGGGGCAGGGGGCGGATTCTATGGCTACACCTTC. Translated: CASSDGAGGGFYGYTF.

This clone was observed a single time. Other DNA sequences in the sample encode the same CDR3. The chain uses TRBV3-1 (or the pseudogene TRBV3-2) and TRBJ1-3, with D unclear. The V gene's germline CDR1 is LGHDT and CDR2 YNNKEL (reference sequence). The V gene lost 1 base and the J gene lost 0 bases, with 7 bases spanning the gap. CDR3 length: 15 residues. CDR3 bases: TGTGCCAGCAGCCAAGGGACTCGCTCTGGAAACACCATATATTTT. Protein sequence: CASSQGTRSGNTIYF.

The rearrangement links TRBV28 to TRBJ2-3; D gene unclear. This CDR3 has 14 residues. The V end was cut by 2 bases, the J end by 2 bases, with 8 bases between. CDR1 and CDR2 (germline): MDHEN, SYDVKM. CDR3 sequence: CASSLQSHTDTQYF. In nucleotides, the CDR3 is TGTGCCAGCAGTTTACAAAGCCACACAGATACGCAGTATTTT.

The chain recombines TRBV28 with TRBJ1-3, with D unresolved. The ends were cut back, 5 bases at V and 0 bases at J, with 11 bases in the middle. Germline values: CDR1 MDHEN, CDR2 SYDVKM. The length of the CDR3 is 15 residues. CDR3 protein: CASSGSGNSGNTIYF. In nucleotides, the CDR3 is TGTGCCAGCAGTGGATCGGGGAACTCTGGAAACACCATATATTTT.

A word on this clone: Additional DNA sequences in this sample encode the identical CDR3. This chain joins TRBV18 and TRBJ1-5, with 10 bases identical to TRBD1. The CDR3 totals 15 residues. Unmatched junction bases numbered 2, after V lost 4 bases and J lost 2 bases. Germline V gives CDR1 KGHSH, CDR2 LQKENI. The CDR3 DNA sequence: TGTGCCAGCTCACGAGGACAGGGGGGCAATCAGCCCCAGCATTTT. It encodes CASSRGQGGNQPQHF.

CDR3 region: CASSQALGYTGSPLHF. The CDR3, as DNA: TGTGCCAGCAGCCAAGCGTTAGGATACACAGGGTCACCCCTCCACTTT. V gene TRBV3-1 (or the pseudogene TRBV3-2) combines with J gene TRBJ1-6, with D possibly matching TRBD1 (6 bases). The CDR3 spans 16 residues. From germline, CDR1 is LGHDT and CDR2 YNNKEL (reference sequence). Trimming removed 1 base at V and 10 bases at J, with 17 bases between.

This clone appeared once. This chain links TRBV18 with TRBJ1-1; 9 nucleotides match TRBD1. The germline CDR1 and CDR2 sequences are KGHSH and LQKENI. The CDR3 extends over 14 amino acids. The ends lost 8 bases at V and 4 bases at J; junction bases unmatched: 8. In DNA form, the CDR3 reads TGTGCCAGCGGTGCGGACAGGGGTAGCACTGAAGCTTTCTTT. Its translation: CASGADRGSTEAFF.

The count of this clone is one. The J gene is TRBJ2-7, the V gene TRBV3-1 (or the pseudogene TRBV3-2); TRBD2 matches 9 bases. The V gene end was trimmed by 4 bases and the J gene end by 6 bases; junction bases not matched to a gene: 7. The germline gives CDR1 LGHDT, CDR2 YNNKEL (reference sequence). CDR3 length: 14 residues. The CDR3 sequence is CASSPAGGRGEQYF. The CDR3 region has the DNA TGTGCCAGCAGCCCGGCGGGGGGGCGGGGCGAGCAGTACTTC.

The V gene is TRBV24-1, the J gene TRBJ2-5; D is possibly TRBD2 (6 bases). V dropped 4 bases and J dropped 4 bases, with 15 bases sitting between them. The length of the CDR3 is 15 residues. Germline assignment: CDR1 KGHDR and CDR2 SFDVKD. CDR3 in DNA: TGTGCCACCAGTGAGTCCGGGACTCCGCTAGAGACCCAGTACTTC. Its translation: CATSESGTPLETQYF.

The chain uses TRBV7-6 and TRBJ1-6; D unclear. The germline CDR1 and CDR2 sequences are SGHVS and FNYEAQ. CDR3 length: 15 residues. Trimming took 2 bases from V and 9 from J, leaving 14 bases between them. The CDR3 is CASSLNGQIPSPLHF. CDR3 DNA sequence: TGTGCCAGCAGCTTAAATGGGCAGATCCCTTCACCCCTCCACTTT.

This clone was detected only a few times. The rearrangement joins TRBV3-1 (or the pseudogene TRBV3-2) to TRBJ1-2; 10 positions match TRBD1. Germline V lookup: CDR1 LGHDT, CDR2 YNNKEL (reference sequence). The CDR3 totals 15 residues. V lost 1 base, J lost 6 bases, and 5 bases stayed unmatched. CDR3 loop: CASSQGVGTGDGYTF. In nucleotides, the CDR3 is TGTGCCAGCAGCCAAGGGGTCGGGACAGGGGATGGCTACACCTTC.

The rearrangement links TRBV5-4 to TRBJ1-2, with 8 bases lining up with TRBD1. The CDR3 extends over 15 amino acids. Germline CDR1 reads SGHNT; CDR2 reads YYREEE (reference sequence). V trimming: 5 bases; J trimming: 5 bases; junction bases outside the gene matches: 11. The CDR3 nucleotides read TGTGCCAGCAGGGCGGCAGGGGGCGCGGGGTATGGCTACACCTTC. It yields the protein CASRAAGGAGYGYTF.

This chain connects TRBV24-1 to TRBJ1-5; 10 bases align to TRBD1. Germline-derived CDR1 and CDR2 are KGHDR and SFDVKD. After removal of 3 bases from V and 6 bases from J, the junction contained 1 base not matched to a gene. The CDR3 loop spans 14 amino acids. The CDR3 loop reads CATSDGQGGQPQHF. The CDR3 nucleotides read TGTGCCACCAGTGATGGACAGGGGGGTCAGCCCCAGCATTTT.

The CDR3 coding sequence is TGCGCCAGCAGCCGAAAGACAGGACCCCAAGAGACCCAGTACTTC. Its protein is CASSRKTGPQETQYF. This chain uses TRBV5-1 with TRBJ2-5; perhaps TRBD1 as D (6 bases). CDR1 SGHRS and CDR2 YFSETQ come from the germline V gene. This CDR3 contains 15 residues. Trimming took off 4 bases at V and 1 base at J, with 14 bases between the two ends.

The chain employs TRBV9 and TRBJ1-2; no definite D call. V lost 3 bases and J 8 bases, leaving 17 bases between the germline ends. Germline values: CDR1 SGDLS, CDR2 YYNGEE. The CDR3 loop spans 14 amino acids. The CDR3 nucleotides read TGTGCCAGCAGCGCCCGACCGTACCTGAGGGGCTACACCTTC. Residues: CASSARPYLRGYTF.

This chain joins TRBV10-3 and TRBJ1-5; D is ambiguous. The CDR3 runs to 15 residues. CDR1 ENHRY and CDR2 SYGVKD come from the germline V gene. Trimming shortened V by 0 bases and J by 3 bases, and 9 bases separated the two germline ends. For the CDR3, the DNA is TGTGCCATCAGTGAGTCGGGCAGAACCAATCAGCCCCAGCATTTT. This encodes CAISESGRTNQPQHF.

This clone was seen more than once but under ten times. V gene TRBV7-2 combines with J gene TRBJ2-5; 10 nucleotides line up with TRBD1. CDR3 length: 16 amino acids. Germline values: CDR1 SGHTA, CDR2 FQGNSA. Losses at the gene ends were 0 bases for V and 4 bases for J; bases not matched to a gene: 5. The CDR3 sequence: CASSLAGQGVTETQYF. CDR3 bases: TGTGCCAGCAGCTTAGCCGGACAGGGGGTTACAGAGACCCAGTACTTC.

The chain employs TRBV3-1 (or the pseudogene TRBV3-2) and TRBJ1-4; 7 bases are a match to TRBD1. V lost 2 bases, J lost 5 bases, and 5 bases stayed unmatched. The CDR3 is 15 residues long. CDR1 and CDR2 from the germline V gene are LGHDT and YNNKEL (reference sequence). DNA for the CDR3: TGTGCCAGCAGCCAAAGACAGGGCTCCAATGAAAAACTGTTTTTT. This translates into CASSQRQGSNEKLFF.

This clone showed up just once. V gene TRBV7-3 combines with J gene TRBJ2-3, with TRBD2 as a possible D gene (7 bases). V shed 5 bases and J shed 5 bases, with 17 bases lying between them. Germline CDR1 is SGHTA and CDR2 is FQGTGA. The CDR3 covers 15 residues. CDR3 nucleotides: TGTGCCAGCAGCAAAACGGGGGGCCGCGGAGATACGCAGTATTTT. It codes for CASSKTGGRGDTQYF.